Following are 21 T cell receptor beta chains from one sample sequenced in a study of blood T cell repertoires in COVID-19. Libraries were prepared by immunoSEQ multiplex PCR; TCRdb keeps only in-frame clonotypes and omits some of them. Among approximately 250,000 clones listed, around nine tenths were seen once. Sequencing was carried out using peripheral blood. The receptors originated from a man aged 25 to 40 with COVID-19, enrolled during active disease.

The gene calls are TRBV10-3 and TRBJ2-3; D gene uncertain. The germline V and J ends were trimmed by 7 bases and 0 bases, with 14 bases remaining between them. The length of the CDR3 is 15 residues. The germline V gene has CDR1 ENHRY and CDR2 SYGVKD. The CDR3 bases are TGTGCCATCATGGGCAGAGACACTAGCACAGATACGCAGTATTTT. This codes for CAIMGRDTSTDTQYF.

The V gene is TRBV5-1, the J gene TRBJ1-3, with 7 bases lining up with TRBD1. This CDR3 region has 17 residues. Germline loops: CDR1 SGHRS, CDR2 YFSETQ. V was clipped by 4 bases and J by 0 bases; unmatched bases: 10. CDR3: CASSPRGQAFSGNTIYF. The CDR3 coding sequence is TGCGCCAGCAGCCCAAGGGGGCAGGCGTTCTCTGGAAACACCATATATTTT.

For the CDR3, the DNA is TGCGCCAGCAGCTTAGGACAGGGAGATGGGTACGAGCAGTACTTC. Protein sequence: CASSLGQGDGYEQYF. The chain links TRBV5-1 to TRBJ2-7; the match to TRBD1 covers 8 bases. From germline, CDR1 is SGHRS and CDR2 YFSETQ. The CDR3 is made up of 15 amino acids. The junction had 8 bases not matched to a gene; V was cut back by 2 bases and J by 4 bases.

The chain combines TRBV5-4 with TRBJ2-7; possibly TRBD1 for D (6 bases). This CDR3 has 16 residues. V was pared by 3 bases and J by 1 base, with 17 bases between. In germline, CDR1 is SGHNT, CDR2 YYREEE (reference sequence). The CDR3 spells CASSSGKTDRSYEQYF. Here the CDR3 DNA reads TGTGCCAGCAGCTCCGGAAAAACTGACAGGTCCTACGAGCAGTACTTC.

The chain links TRBV5-1 to TRBJ1-1; D is unresolved. This CDR3 has 15 residues. V was clipped by 0 bases and J by 1 base, with 10 bases between them. Germline values: CDR1 SGHRS, CDR2 YFSETQ. The CDR3 DNA reads TGCGCCAGCAGCTTGGGTCATTCAGAGAACACTGAAGCTTTCTTT. Translation: CASSLGHSENTEAFF.

The rearrangement uses TRBV7-6 and TRBJ2-1, with 13 bases identical to TRBD2. The CDR3 is made up of 20 amino acids. Germline CDR1 SGHVS, CDR2 FNYEAQ. V lost 1 base and J lost 0; bases outside the gene matches: 9. CDR3 region: CASSLGMGLAGRSSYNEQFF. The CDR3 DNA reads as TGTGCCAGCAGCTTAGGAATGGGACTAGCGGGGCGTTCCTCCTACAATGAGCAGTTCTTC.

This sequence joins TRBV7-7 and TRBJ2-2; TRBD2 is a possible D gene (5 bases). Germline loops: CDR1 SSHAT, CDR2 FNYEAQ (reference sequence). The CDR3 length is 15 residues. Trimming removed 0 bases at V and 6 bases at J, with 11 bases between. This CDR3 reads CASSLAGNRAGELFF. The CDR3 DNA sequence: TGTGCCAGCAGCTTAGCCGGGAACAGAGCCGGGGAGCTGTTTTTT.

The J gene is TRBJ2-5, the V gene TRBV5-6; TRBD2 is a possible D gene (6 bases). V lost 4 bases and J lost 4, with 17 bases in between. The CDR3 is made up of 15 amino acids. From germline, CDR1 is SGHDT and CDR2 YYEEEE. The CDR3 DNA is TGTGCCAGCAGCCCCTTAGGAGGGGAAAGAGAGACCCAGTACTTC. Translated: CASSPLGGERETQYF.

The rearrangement uses TRBV5-4 and TRBJ1-2; D unresolved. With 2 bases removed from V and 4 bases from J, the gap between germline ends came to 12 bases. In germline, CDR1 is SGHNT, CDR2 YYREEE (reference sequence). The CDR3 totals 14 residues. CDR3 nucleotides: TGTGCCAGCAGCTTATGGGGTGCGGGCTATGGCTACACCTTC. Translation: CASSLWGAGYGYTF.

The CDR3 sequence: CASSLGAGIGQPQHF. The CDR3 DNA follows: TGTGCCAGCAGTTTAGGGGCAGGGATAGGTCAGCCCCAGCATTTT. The chain joins TRBV27 to TRBJ1-5, with D maybe TRBD1 (5 bases). This CDR3 is built from 15 residues. V was trimmed by 2 bases and J by 6 bases, leaving 14 bases between them. CDR1 is MNHEY and CDR2 is SMNVEV in the germline V gene (reference sequence).

This clone was detected a few times. The V call is TRBV7-9, the J call TRBJ1-1; unclear D gene. Per the germline V gene, CDR1 is SEHNR and CDR2 is FQNEAQ (reference sequence). V gave up 1 base and J gave up 3 bases, with 12 bases separating them. The CDR3 totals 15 residues. The CDR3 sequence is CASSLGGVLDTEAFF. Here the CDR3 DNA reads TGTGCCAGCAGCTTAGGAGGTGTACTGGACACTGAAGCTTTCTTT.

The chain employs TRBV5-1 and TRBJ1-1; a possible D gene is TRBD1 (6 bases). The V end was cut by 1 base, the J end by 3 bases, with 7 bases between. The CDR3 covers 13 residues. The germline gives CDR1 SGHRS, CDR2 YFSETQ. The CDR3 DNA is TGCGCCAGCAGCTTGAACAGGGACACTGAAGCTTTCTTT. Its translation is CASSLNRDTEAFF.

This clone was found once. The chain employs TRBV6-1 and TRBJ1-1, with D unresolved. This CDR3 contains 11 residues. Germline CDR1 is MNHNS and CDR2 is SASEGT. V was trimmed by 2 bases and J by 10 bases, leaving 8 bases between them. The CDR3 reads CASSETSGAFF. Here the CDR3 DNA reads TGTGCCAGCAGTGAAACGTCGGGAGCTTTCTTT.

The chain employs TRBV4-1 and TRBJ2-2; 13 nucleotides line up with TRBD2. Looked up from germline, CDR1 is MGHRA and CDR2 is YSYEKL. V was pared by 4 bases and J by 0 bases, with 5 bases of the junction left unmatched. CDR3 length: 18 amino acids. CDR3 residues: CASSPWTSGGPNTGELFF. The CDR3 nucleotides read TGCGCCAGCAGCCCGTGGACTAGCGGGGGCCCGAACACCGGGGAGCTGTTTTTT.

The J gene is TRBJ2-2, the V gene TRBV3-1 (or the pseudogene TRBV3-2), with a weak D call TRBD2 (6 bases). CDR3 length: 17 amino acids. V was shortened by 3 bases and J by 6 bases, with 20 bases between the two germline ends. Germline assignment: CDR1 LGHDT and CDR2 YNNKEL (reference sequence). CDR3 protein: CASSHRVEGRFPGELFF. The CDR3 region has the DNA TGTGCCAGCAGCCACAGGGTGGAGGGGCGCTTCCCCGGGGAGCTGTTTTTT.

The chain recombines TRBV30 with TRBJ1-6; D is perhaps TRBD1 (5 bases). Trimming shortened V by 4 bases and J by 3 bases, and 13 bases separated the two germline ends. This CDR3 has 15 amino acids. CDR1 GTSNPN and CDR2 SVGIG come from the germline V gene (reference sequence). The DNA for the CDR3 is TGTGCCTGGAATGTAGTGGGGCTCTATAATTCACCCCTCCACTTT. Protein product: CAWNVVGLYNSPLHF.

This chain connects TRBV19 to TRBJ2-3; TRBD2 aligns across 15 bases. Germline values: CDR1 LNHDA, CDR2 SQIVND (reference sequence). The CDR3 sequence is 15 residues long. V shed 5 bases, J shed 6 bases, and the junction held 3 bases outside the gene matches. CDR3 region: CASSRTSGGADTQYF. The CDR3 DNA reads as TGTGCCAGTAGTCGGACTAGCGGGGGGGCGGATACGCAGTATTTT.

The chain couples TRBV18 to TRBJ2-3; 10 bases map to TRBD1. Losses at the gene ends were 3 bases for V and 3 bases for J; bases not matched to a gene: 6. CDR1 and CDR2 (germline): KGHSH, LQKENI. CDR3 length equals 16 residues. CDR3: CASSPGTGDQTDTQYF. The CDR3 nucleotides are TGTGCCAGCTCACCGGGGACAGGGGATCAAACAGATACGCAGTATTTT.

This chain joins TRBV11-2 and TRBJ2-3, with D unclear. V was pared by 1 base and J by 2 bases, with 10 bases between. This CDR3 contains 15 residues. Germline-derived CDR1 and CDR2 are SGHAT and FQNNGV. The DNA for the CDR3 is TGTGCCAGCAGCTTAGGGCCCGCTTCCACAGATACGCAGTATTTT. Translating it yields CASSLGPASTDTQYF.

V usage is TRBV18 and J usage is TRBJ1-5; 8 nucleotides match TRBD1. CDR3 length: 17 amino acids. Trimming took 3 bases from V and 2 from J; bases not matched to a gene: 9. Germline assignment: CDR1 KGHSH and CDR2 LQKENI. The CDR3 is CASSPGTGRVGNQPQHF. The CDR3 coding sequence is TGTGCCAGCTCACCTGGGACAGGAAGGGTTGGCAATCAGCCCCAGCATTTT.

This clone was counted between two and nine times. The chain has TRBV11-2 and TRBJ2-7; TRBD1 agrees at 8 bases. V shed 1 base, J shed 1 base, and the junction held 6 bases outside the gene matches. Germline CDR1 reads SGHAT; CDR2 reads FQNNGV. CDR3 length equals 16 residues. The CDR3 DNA reads TGTGCCAGCAGCTTAGGGACAGGGATCCTTTCCTACGAGCAGTACTTC. Its translation: CASSLGTGILSYEQYF.